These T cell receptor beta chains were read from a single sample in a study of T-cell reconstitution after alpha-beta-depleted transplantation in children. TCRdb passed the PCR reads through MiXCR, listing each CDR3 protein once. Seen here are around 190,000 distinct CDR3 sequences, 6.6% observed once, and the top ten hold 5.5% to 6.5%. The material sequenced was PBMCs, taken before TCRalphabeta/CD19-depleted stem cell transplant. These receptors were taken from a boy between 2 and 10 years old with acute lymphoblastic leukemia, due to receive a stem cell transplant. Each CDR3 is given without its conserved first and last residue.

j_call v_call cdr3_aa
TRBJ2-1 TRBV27 ASSLVGRNEQF
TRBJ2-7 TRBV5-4 ASSFYESPYEQY
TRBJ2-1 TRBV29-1 SVVGGRSYNEQF
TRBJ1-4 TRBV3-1 ASSPSRGIEGEKLF
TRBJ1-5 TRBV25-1 ASSAGTRGNQPQH
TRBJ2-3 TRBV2 ASRYQQGTQY
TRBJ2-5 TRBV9 ASSVAGLAGVQETQY
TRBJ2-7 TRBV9 ASSVEGQGSEQY
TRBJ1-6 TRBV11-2 ASSFTGDSPLH
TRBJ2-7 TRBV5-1 ASSFSGTGYEQY
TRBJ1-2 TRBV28 ATGRGVGDGYT
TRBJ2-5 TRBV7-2 ASSLVLGGETQY
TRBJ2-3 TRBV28 ASSLNLGNTQY
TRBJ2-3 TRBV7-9 ASTFSGGYTDTQY
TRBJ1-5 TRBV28 ASSLGSLNQPQH
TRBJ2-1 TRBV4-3 ASSQDQYYEQF
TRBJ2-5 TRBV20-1 SGAAGGPWGTQY
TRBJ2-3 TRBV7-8 ASSFSGSGTDTQY
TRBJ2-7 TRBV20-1 SASTLSGGNYEQY
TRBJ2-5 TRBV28 ASSLTSGVQETQY
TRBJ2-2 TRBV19 ASSRTSGYTGELF
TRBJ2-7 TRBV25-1 ASSEWSGGTSYEQY
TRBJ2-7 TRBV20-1 SATQGTGPIEQY
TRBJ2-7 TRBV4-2 ASSQDLAGAMGEQY
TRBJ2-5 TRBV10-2 ASSDLGDTREETQY
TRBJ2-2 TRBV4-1 ASSLLPETGGELF
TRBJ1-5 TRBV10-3 AISDSDRGYQPQH
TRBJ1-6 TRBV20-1 SARDPGQGLGGSPLH
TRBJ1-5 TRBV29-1 SVAPGGGQPQH
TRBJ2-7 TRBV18 ASSAGSEQY
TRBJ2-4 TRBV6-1 ASSRGKLAKNIQY
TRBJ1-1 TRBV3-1 ASSQVDTEAF
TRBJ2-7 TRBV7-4 ASSPGETGQGSYEQY
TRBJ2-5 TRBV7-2 ASSMQWGQETQY
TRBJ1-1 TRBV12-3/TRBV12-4 ASSLALDGEAF
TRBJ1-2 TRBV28 ASSSGQGAQGYT
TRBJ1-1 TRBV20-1 SGGQGFLGTEAF
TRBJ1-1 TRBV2 ASSEGYVTEAF
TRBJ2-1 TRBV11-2 ATWASGLRDEQF
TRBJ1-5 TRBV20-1 SALQGASDQPQH
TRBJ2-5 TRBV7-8 ASSLGPVGAQY
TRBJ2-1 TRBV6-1 ASSVWNNEQF
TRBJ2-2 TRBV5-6 ASSLRGTNTGELF
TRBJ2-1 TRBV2 ASGTAGVEQF
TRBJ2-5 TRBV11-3 ASSFKETQY
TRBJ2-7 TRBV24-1 ATSAGDEQY
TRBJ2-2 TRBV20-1 SARRTSLNTGELF
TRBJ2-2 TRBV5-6 ASSLAPAGFTGELF